The entry below describes one T cell receptor (beta chain). Germline CDR1 LGHNA, CDR2 YSLEER. This CDR3 has 14 residues. With 0 bases removed from V and 6 bases from J, the gap between germline ends came to 9 bases. The sample comes from a study of T-cell memory formation after mild COVID-19. TCRdb reprocessed the 5' RACE reads with MiXCR, giving one entry per CDR3 protein. Among fewer than 650,000 distinct CDR3 sequences listed, approximately 15% were seen once. The sample comprised PBMCs or a T cell subset sorted from them (not recorded which). The sequence was obtained from an adult woman who had mild COVID-19 (a few samples of this study predate the infection). Cell type and time point are not known. This chain joins TRBV4-3 and TRBJ2-1, with D maybe TRBD1 (5 bases). The CDR3: CASSQDWGINEQFF. The CDR3 DNA sequence: TGCGCCAGCAGCCAAGATTGGGGCATCAATGAGCAGTTCTTC.